Listed here is a single T cell receptor beta chain. Its target is not known. PCR involved 60 Vbeta and 13 Jbeta primers. Original handling: A later analysis tallied 80 million or so unique TCR beta chains, roughly 11 million of them shared. TCRdb keeps only in-frame clones here, not all; method: immunoSEQ multiplex PCR. From that table come the V and J calls and clone size; the DNA was used to work out D and trimming. The data show 100,000 to 150,000 clones, around four fifths seen once. This CDR3 is 15 amino acids long. Germline lookup yields CDR1 GTSNPN and CDR2 SVGIG (reference sequence). The ends lost 1 base at V and 3 bases at J; junction bases unmatched: 3. This sample was included in a study of cytomegalovirus exposure and HLA in healthy donors. Study conclusions and caveats: Links to common viral pathogens appeared, in a later analysis, for several of the most significant clusters.

J is TRBJ1-3 and V is TRBV30, with TRBD1 matching 10 bases. Source material: PBMCs. The source of this sequence is a woman aged 40 to 55 in good health and CMV-seropositive. In DNA, the CDR3 is TGTGCCTGGAGTGGGGGGACAGGGGTTGGAAACACCATATATTTT. Translation gives CAWSGGTGVGNTIYF.